A selection of T cell receptor beta chains follows, all from one sample in a study of shared clonotypes between healthy human individuals. Assay: immunoSEQ multiplex PCR; the TCRdb copy retains only in-frame clones and omits some. This repertoire shows some 490,000 clones, around 73% found once; its top ten account for about 12%. The sequencing input was PBMCs. The source is a woman aged 40 to 50 in good health. Some clones in this sample may be carry-over from other donors' samples. CDR3s include the opening cysteine and the closing phenylalanine or tryptophan. Each record gives: J gene, clone size, V gene, D gene, CDR3 length, CDR3 DNA, CDR3 protein. D genes are given only for firm matches. Rows may omit the clone size; those that give it use once, few, many or a size class.

J gene: TRBJ2-2; clone size: .; V gene: TRBV7-2; D gene: .; CDR3 length: 16; CDR3 DNA: TGTGCCAGCAGCTTAGATCCGGGCTCGAACACCGGGGAGCTGTTTTTT; CDR3 protein: CASSLDPGSNTGELFF
J gene: TRBJ2-3; clone size: .; V gene: TRBV25-1; D gene: TRBD2; CDR3 length: 14; CDR3 DNA: TGTGCCAGCAGTGTGGGGGGGGGCACAGATACGCAGTATTTT; CDR3 protein: CASSVGGGTDTQYF
J gene: TRBJ1-1; clone size: .; V gene: TRBV9; D gene: TRBD1; CDR3 length: 17; CDR3 DNA: TGTGCCAGCAGCGCAGGACAGGGGGGCAATATGAACACTGAAGCTTTCTTT; CDR3 protein: CASSAGQGGNMNTEAFF
J gene: TRBJ1-3; clone size: few; V gene: TRBV7-9; D gene: .; CDR3 length: 16; CDR3 DNA: TGTGCCAGCAGCTTAGCTCAGCCAGACTCTGGAAACACCATATATTTT; CDR3 protein: CASSLAQPDSGNTIYF
J gene: TRBJ2-1; clone size: .; V gene: TRBV2; D gene: .; CDR3 length: 13; CDR3 DNA: TGTGCCAGCAGTCTCGGACCGTACAATGAGCAGTTCTTC; CDR3 protein: CASSLGPYNEQFF
J gene: TRBJ1-2; clone size: .; V gene: TRBV6-1; D gene: .; CDR3 length: 14; CDR3 DNA: TGTGCCAGCAAATCACGTATCCTAAACTATGGCTACACCTTC; CDR3 protein: CASKSRILNYGYTF
J gene: TRBJ2-7; clone size: .; V gene: TRBV28; D gene: .; CDR3 length: 15; CDR3 DNA: TGTGCCAGCAGTTTAACGGACAGAAGGACCTACGAGCAGTACTTC; CDR3 protein: CASSLTDRRTYEQYF
J gene: TRBJ1-1; clone size: .; V gene: TRBV2; D gene: .; CDR3 length: 13; CDR3 DNA: TGTGCCAGCAGTCTCGGCAGTAACACTGAAGCTTTCTTT; CDR3 protein: CASSLGSNTEAFF
J gene: TRBJ2-5; clone size: once; V gene: TRBV20-1; D gene: .; CDR3 length: 11; CDR3 DNA: TGCAGTGCCAATCAGGGTGGAGAGCAGTACTTC; CDR3 protein: CSANQGGEQYF
J gene: TRBJ1-3; clone size: .; V gene: TRBV4-1; D gene: .; CDR3 length: 19; CDR3 DNA: TGCGCCAGCAGGCCCCTTCCGGAGGGACAACTATACTCTGGAAACACCATATATTTT; CDR3 protein: CASRPLPEGQLYSGNTIYF
J gene: TRBJ1-4; clone size: .; V gene: TRBV23-1; D gene: TRBD1; CDR3 length: 15; CDR3 DNA: TGCGCCAGCAGACCCCTCGGGACAGTGTGTGAAAAACTGTTTTTT; CDR3 protein: CASRPLGTVCEKLFF
J gene: TRBJ1-2; clone size: .; V gene: TRBV13; D gene: TRBD1; CDR3 length: 16; CDR3 DNA: TGTGCCAGCGGACGAGGGGGGACAGCGAACCCCTATGGCTACACCTTC; CDR3 protein: CASGRGGTANPYGYTF
J gene: TRBJ2-2; clone size: .; V gene: TRBV11-1; D gene: .; CDR3 length: 11; CDR3 DNA: TGTGCCAGCAGCTTAACCGGGGAGCTGTTTTTT; CDR3 protein: CASSLTGELFF